This record concerns one T cell receptor beta chain sequence. Antigen specificity is unknown. Germline and junction disagree at one end, which may indicate a read error. This entry is derived from a study of CD8+CD57+ T cells in acquired aplastic anemia. Overall study findings and caveats: In common between the patients and the controls were more than 25 CD8+ CDR3 sequences.

The germline CDR1 and CDR2 sequences are SGHTA and FQGNSA. The CDR3 totals 14 residues. The template for TCR beta VDJ and CDR3 sequence profiling was genomic DNA. One entry per CDR3 protein, called by TCRdb with MiXCR from the reads. This sample yields 400,000 to 450,000 distinct CDR3 sequences, of which about 70% are seen a single time; less than 4% belongs to the top ten. Sequenced material: sorted CD4+, CD8+, or CD8+CD57+ T cells (not recorded which) from PBMCs. This receptor was obtained from a human donor in good health, serving as a control. The chain has TRBV7-2 and TRBJ1-2; D unclear. The DNA for the CDR3 is TGTGCCAGCACCTCGGGCCCCGTCATCTATTGCTACACCTTC. This translates into CASTSGPVIYCYTF.